Below, one TCR beta chain is given with its context. This clonotype has a handful of counts. Its antigen remains unidentified. Base-call qualities are not available, and no considerably larger clone is one nucleotide away. This record comes from a study of identical twins (TCRdb year 2016). Background on the whole study: To test whether fetal clonotypes persist, this study deep-sequenced TCR alpha and beta repertoires from monozygotic twins, from unrelated adults of various ages, and from cord blood. To rule out contamination, the twin experiments were replicated at different times with different library preparation protocols.

The investigation overall reported the following: Compared with coincidental sharing between unrelated individuals, out-of-frame TCR alpha sequences shared between twins showed an excess of sequences with low generation probability. Because the same donors could not be followed over many years, the conclusions relied on cross-sectional statistical analysis. In beta out-of-frame sequences, excess twin sharing was weaker, because having fewer shared sequences lowered the signal-to-noise ratio. Abundant cord blood beta clonotypes carried fewer insertions; young adult naive repertoires showed a weaker similar trend, while memory repertoires showed none. Zero-insertion analyses could be partly confounded by invariant T cells such as MAIT and iNKT, though diverse VJ usage argued against such confounding for most clonotypes. In monozygotic twins, out-of-frame TCR alpha sharing was systematically underestimated by recombination models, although the models agreed with sharing between unrelated individuals.

Libraries were constructed by 5' RACE. The sample was run on an Illumina HiSeq 2000. A universal primer binding site was added through template switching, and the final cDNA carried a unique molecular identifier so that TCR cDNA molecules could be counted accurately. First-strand cDNA for TCR alpha and beta chains was synthesized from specific primers in the conserved constant-segment region. To control for contamination, every cDNA library carried two barcodes: a SMART-Mk sample barcode plus Illumina barcodes. TruSeq adapter sequences and Illumina sample barcodes were added in two successive PCR steps. The Illumina HiSeq platform was used with custom primers to sequence TCR alpha and beta cDNA libraries. In the authors' own workflow: Raw reads were processed with MiGEC to extract unique molecular identifiers, and MiXCR was used to determine CDR3 positions. Recombination models were inferred per individual with the repgenHMM and IGoR tools using an EM algorithm. Shared clonotypes were analyzed with the tcR package in R, and sharing was normalized by the product of cloneset sizes. To study raw recombination free of thymic and clonal selection effects, out-of-frame nonproductive sequences were analyzed. TCRdb handled the public reads itself, with Q25 trimming in fastp and clone calling in MiXCR, and kept productive beta chains. Duplicate CDR3 protein sequences are folded into a single record with the most common DNA and genes. The V and J calls follow TCRdb's processing rather than the paper's. The sample table contains approximately 530,000 distinct CDR3 sequences; only one count was recorded for 20% to 25% of them. The ten most abundant clones make up approximately 0.48% of the sample.

Counted from cysteine to phenylalanine, this CDR3 has 15 amino acids. The kept DNA is CDR3 alone, 45 bases in frame from the first base. CDR1 and CDR2, looked up from the germline V gene, are SGHRS and YFSETQ. Compared with germline, V lacks 4 bases and J lacks 5 bases; bases without a gene match: 11. Every donor was a healthy Caucasian. The twin cohort consisted of three pairs of female monozygotic twins, all aged about 18 to 29 years. CD4+ and CD8+ T cell populations were isolated with positive isolation kits from Invitrogen. A further study also used this sample, focusing on yellow fever vaccine responses in identical twins. The second study also describes: The T cell response to vaccination in identical twins was reported by the authors to appear partly convergent and partly personalized. Focusing on identical twins, the study followed the T cell clones that responded to the vaccine, and did so with precision.

Sequencing was done on a sample of CD4+ T cells sorted from blood. The TCR comes from a woman under 30 in good health. The rearranged chain carries TRBV5-1 and TRBJ2-5; a stretch of 7 junction bases matches TRBD2. The CDR3 in this case is CASSPGRGVVETQYF. The DNA reads TGCGCCAGCAGCCCGGGACGGGGGGTAGTCGAGACCCAGTACTTC.